Each of the 7 T cell receptor beta chains below was sequenced from the same sample in a study of OX40 agonist ivuxolimab in advanced cancers. Libraries were constructed by the immunoSEQ multiplex PCR assay. TCRdb took this table from immuneACCESS and kept in-frame rearrangements with V and J called. Such tables lack part of the clones; where checked against another copy, unresolved V genes explain under half of the gap, and the rest is unexplained. The sample table holds 20,000 or so clones, of which approximately 87% were seen once. Approximately 20% of the sample is taken by the ten largest. The sequences come from CD4+ or CD8+ T cells sorted from blood, collected in a trial of the OX40 agonist ivuxolimab. These receptors came from an adult with an advanced solid tumor such as melanoma, head and neck, liver or kidney cancer.

CDR3 nucleotides: TGCGCCAGCAGCCGCGAACAGGTTTCCTACGAGCAGTACTTC. It is translated as CASSREQVSYEQYF. This chain links TRBV4-1 with TRBJ2-7; D is possibly TRBD1 (5 bases). Trimming left V 4 bases short and J 1 base short, with 11 bases between. Germline CDR1 and CDR2: MGHRA and YSYEKL. The CDR3 length is 14 residues.

The J gene is TRBJ1-1, the V gene TRBV2; D gene ambiguous. Deletions cut 6 bases from V and 7 bases from J, with 6 bases between. This CDR3 is 10 amino acids long. Looked up from germline, CDR1 is SNHLY and CDR2 is FYNNEI. CDR3 DNA sequence: TGTGCCAGCAGCATCGGTGAAGCTTTCTTT. Its protein is CASSIGEAFF.

This rearrangement joins TRBV5-4 to TRBJ2-2; D remains ambiguous. The germline V gene encodes CDR1 SGHNT and CDR2 YYREEE (reference sequence). V was clipped by 2 bases and J by 1 base, with 9 bases between them. The CDR3 totals 15 residues. CDR3 protein: CASSLQWGNTGELFF. CDR3 nucleotide sequence: TGTGCCAGCAGCTTACAGTGGGGGAACACCGGGGAGCTGTTTTTT.

This chain uses TRBV4-1 with TRBJ1-1; the match to TRBD1 covers 10 bases. Germline V gene data show CDR1 as MGHRA and CDR2 as YSYEKL. The CDR3 runs to 15 residues. Unmatched junction bases numbered 1, after V lost 0 bases and J lost 3 bases. The CDR3 DNA sequence: TGCGCCAGCAGCCAAGAGGACAGGGGGTACACTGAAGCTTTCTTT. Protein sequence: CASSQEDRGYTEAFF.

The rearrangement joins TRBV4-1 to TRBJ2-7, with 7 bases aligning to TRBD2. Germline lookup yields CDR1 MGHRA and CDR2 YSYEKL. V was clipped by 5 bases and J by 0 bases; unmatched bases: 7. The CDR3 loop spans 15 amino acids. The CDR3 loop is CASSEFGGSSYEQYF. CDR3 nucleotides: TGCGCCAGCAGCGAATTTGGCGGGAGCTCCTACGAGCAGTACTTC.

The chain couples TRBV29-1 to TRBJ2-2; D call uncertain. Between the trimmed V and J ends, which lost 4 bases and 6 bases, there was a span of 9 bases. Germline values: CDR1 SQVTM, CDR2 ANQGSEA. This CDR3 region has 12 residues. The CDR3: CSVVEGPGELFF. CDR3 in DNA: TGCAGCGTTGTAGAAGGTCCCGGGGAGCTGTTTTTT.

The chain links TRBV7-9 to TRBJ2-2; tentative D call: TRBD2 (5 bases). This CDR3 has 15 residues. Between the trimmed V and J ends, which lost 4 bases and 7 bases, there was a span of 16 bases. Germline loops: CDR1 SEHNR, CDR2 FQNEAQ (reference sequence). CDR3 nucleotides: TGTGCCAGCAGCTCCCTCCGGGGTGGCGGCGGGGAGCTGTTTTTT. Encoded protein: CASSSLRGGGGELFF.